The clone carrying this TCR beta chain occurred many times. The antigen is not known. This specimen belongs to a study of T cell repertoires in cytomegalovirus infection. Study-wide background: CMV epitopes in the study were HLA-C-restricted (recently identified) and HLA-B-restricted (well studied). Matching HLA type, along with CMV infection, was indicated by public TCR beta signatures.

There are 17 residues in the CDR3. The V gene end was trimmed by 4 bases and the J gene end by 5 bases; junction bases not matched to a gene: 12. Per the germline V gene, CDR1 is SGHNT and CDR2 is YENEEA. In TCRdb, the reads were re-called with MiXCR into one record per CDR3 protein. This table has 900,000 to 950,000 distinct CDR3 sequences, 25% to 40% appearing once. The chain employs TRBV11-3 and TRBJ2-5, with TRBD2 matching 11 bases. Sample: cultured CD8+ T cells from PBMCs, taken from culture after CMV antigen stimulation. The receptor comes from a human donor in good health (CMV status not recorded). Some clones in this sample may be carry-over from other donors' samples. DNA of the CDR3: TGTGCCAGCAGCTCCGGAGGTAGCGGGGGGGAAGTTGAGACCCAGTACTTC. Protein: CASSSGGSGGEVETQYF.